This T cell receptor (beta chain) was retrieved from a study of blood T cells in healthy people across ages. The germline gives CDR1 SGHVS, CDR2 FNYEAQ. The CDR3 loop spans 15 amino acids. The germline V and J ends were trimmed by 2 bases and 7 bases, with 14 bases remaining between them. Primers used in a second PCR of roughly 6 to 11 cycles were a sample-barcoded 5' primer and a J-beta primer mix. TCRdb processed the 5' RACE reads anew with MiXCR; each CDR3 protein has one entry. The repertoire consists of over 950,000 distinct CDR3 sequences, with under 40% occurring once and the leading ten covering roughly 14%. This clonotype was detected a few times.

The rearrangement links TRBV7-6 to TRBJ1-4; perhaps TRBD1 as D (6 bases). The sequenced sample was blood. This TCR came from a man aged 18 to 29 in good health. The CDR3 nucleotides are TGTGCCAGCAGCTTAAGCACAGGGCAGGGTGAAAAACTGTTTTTT. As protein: CASSLSTGQGEKLFF. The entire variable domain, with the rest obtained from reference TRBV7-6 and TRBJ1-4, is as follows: GAGVSQSPRYKVTKRGQDVALRCDPISGHVSLYWYRQALGQGPEFLTYFNYEAQQDKSGLPNDRFSAERPEGSISTLTIQRTEQRDSAMYRCASSLSTGQGEKLFFGSGTQLSVL.